The sample holds one count of the clone carrying this T cell receptor beta chain. The antigen remains unidentified. The data derive from a study of cytomegalovirus exposure and HLA in healthy donors. Study results and limitations: Specificity for CMV antigens was confirmed in vitro for a few of the CMV-associated chains. Apart from CMV serostatus, no immune exposure information was available.

PCR used 60 Vbeta primers and 13 Jbeta primers. Only in-frame clones appear in the TCRdb table, and some are missing; sequencing was by immunoSEQ multiplex PCR. Among 80,000 or so clones listed, approximately 57% were seen once. CDR1 is SGHTA, CDR2 FQGTGA, per germline. V lost 5 bases, J lost 10 bases, and 11 bases lay in between. This CDR3 contains 11 residues. The chain is built from TRBV7-3 and TRBJ2-5; tentatively, D is TRBD2 (5 bases). This receptor was identified in a man aged 25-45 years in good health and CMV-seropositive. The sequenced sample was PBMCs. DNA for the CDR3: TGTGCCAGCAGCGACGGGGTGAGCCAGTACTTC. Its translation: CASSDGVSQYF.